This T cell receptor (beta chain) was recovered during a study of blood T cell repertoires in COVID-19. Repertoires were generated with immunoSEQ multiplex PCR, while TCRdb's copy carries only in-frame clones and drops some. Altogether 70,000 to 75,000 clones are present, about 82% being singletons, with the ten largest covering approximately 1.7%. The CDR3 covers 11 residues. V gave up 10 bases and J gave up 7 bases, with 10 bases separating them. Germline CDR1 is KGHDR and CDR2 is SFDVKD. What was sequenced was peripheral blood. The chain has TRBV24-1 and TRBJ2-1, with TRBD1 as a possible D gene (6 bases). This TCR derives from a woman in her fifties or sixties with acute or convalescent COVID-19. The CDR3 sequence: CATQGANEQFF. The CDR3 nucleotides read TGTGCCACACAGGGAGCGAATGAGCAGTTCTTC.